These 31 T cell receptor beta chains came from one sample sequenced in a study of T cells in women clearing cervical HPV infection. Method: immunoSEQ multiplex PCR; TCRdb's copy keeps in-frame clones and lacks some. Its clone listing holds fewer than 40,000 clones. Sequencing was carried out using blood buffy coat. All receptors derive from a woman aged 18 to 69 with a cervical HPV16 infection that either progressed to CIN3+ or cleared (not recorded which).

In the case of this clone: From the germline J gene comes the end of the CDR3, since the read stops 3 residues before it. This chain connects TRBV20-1 to TRBJ1-4; no clear D. V was trimmed by 1 base and J by 5 bases, leaving 8 bases between them. Germline CDR1 DFQATT, CDR2 SNEGSKA (reference sequence). This CDR3 spans 13 amino acids. This CDR3 reads CSARVTVNEKLFF. The covered CDR3 bases are TGCAGTGCTAGAGTTACAGTCAATGAAAAA.

As to this clone: The read stops 3 residues short of the end of the CDR3; the missing end is completed from the germline J gene. The chain employs TRBV19 and TRBJ2-6; D is unclear. V gave up 0 bases and J gave up 0 bases, with 6 bases separating them. The CDR3 runs 16 residues. The V gene's germline CDR1 is LNHDA and CDR2 SQIVND (reference sequence). The covered CDR3 bases are TGTGCCAGTAGTATAGATTCCAACTCTGGGGCCAACGTC. Protein: CASSIDSNSGANV. The complete CDR3 sequence is CASSIDSNSGANVLTF.

Note on this clone: The read is 3 residues too short to cover the CDR3 end, so that end is filled in from the germline J gene. The chain uses TRBV7-9 and TRBJ2-7; 7 bases line up with TRBD2. The CDR3 extends over 15 amino acids. V lost 5 bases, J lost 0 bases, and 7 bases stayed unmatched. Germline CDR1 reads SEHNR; CDR2 reads FQNEAQ (reference sequence). The CDR3 protein is CASSDVGGVSYEQYF. CDR3 DNA, as far as it was read: TGTGCCAGCAGCGACGTGGGAGGGGTCTCCTACGAG.

Concerning this clone itself: Read data end 3 residues before the CDR3 end; the end is taken from the germline J gene. The J gene is TRBJ2-7, the V gene TRBV2; perhaps TRBD2 as D (5 bases). The CDR3 has 14 amino acids. Trimming cost V 6 bases and J 0 bases, with 12 bases left between them. Germline CDR1 is SNHLY and CDR2 is FYNNEI. CDR3 DNA (partial): TGTGCCAGCAGGGAGACGGGGAGCTCCTACGAG. It specifies CASRETGSSYE. The whole CDR3 sequence reads CASRETGSSYEQYF.

A note on this clone: The read terminates 3 residues before the CDR3 end, so the remaining end is supplied by the germline J gene. The V call is TRBV7-3, the J call TRBJ2-3, with 8 bases matching TRBD2. CDR1 and CDR2 (germline): SGHTA, FQGTGA. The CDR3 consists of 17 residues. This CDR3 is CASSPSGVAGLEGAQYF. The part of the CDR3 DNA that was read is TGTGCCAGCAGCCCATCCGGGGTAGCGGGGCTCGAGGGGGCG.

About this clone itself: The CDR3 goes on 3 residues after the read ends, and that part is filled in from the germline J gene. The chain recombines TRBV6-4 with TRBJ2-3, with 11 bases fitting TRBD2. Trimming at V came to 3 bases and at J to 2 bases, leaving 4 bases not matched to a gene. This CDR3 region has 16 residues. Germline V gene lookup returns CDR1 MRHNA and CDR2 SNTAGT. This chain's CDR3 is CASSEDSGRATDTQYF. CDR3 DNA, as far as it was read: TGTGCCAGCAGTGAGGATAGCGGGAGGGCCACAGATACG.

To note about this clone: The read terminates 3 residues before the CDR3 end, so the remaining end is supplied by the germline J gene. The rearrangement links TRBV5-1 to TRBJ2-5, with TRBD1 matching over 7 bases. The CDR3 is 15 residues long. V lost 6 bases to trimming and J lost 1 base; unmatched junction nucleotides: 9. Germline CDR1 reads SGHRS; CDR2 reads YFSETQ. CDR3 region: CASTPDRSRQETQYF. CDR3 bases read: TGCGCCAGCACCCCGGACAGGTCGCGCCAAGAGACC.

Comment on this clone: The sequence runs out 3 residues before the end of the CDR3; the remainder is reconstructed from the germline J gene. The chain links TRBV5-1 to TRBJ2-7; possible D gene TRBD2, 7 bases. This CDR3 has 16 amino acids. CDR1 is SGHRS and CDR2 is YFSETQ in the germline V gene. V lost 0 bases and J 0 bases, leaving 13 bases between the germline ends. CDR3 sequence: CASSLAEGGYSYEQYF. The sequenced CDR3 bases are TGCGCCAGCAGCTTGGCGGAGGGGGGGTACTCCTACGAG.

As for this clone: Relative to the germline gene, one junction end is altered; a read error may explain this. The DNA ends 3 residues before the CDR3 does, and the rest of the CDR3 is filled in from the germline J gene. This chain uses TRBV4-2 with TRBJ2-1, with 9 bases fitting TRBD2. Germline-derived CDR1 and CDR2 are LGHNA and YNFKEQ. CDR3 length equals 15 residues. The sequenced part of the CDR3 DNA is TGCGCCAGCAGCCGGGGTTTTTTAGCGGGAGATGAG. It codes for CASSRGFLAGDE. Given in full, the CDR3 is CASSRGFLAGDEQFF.

Note on this clone: The read is 3 residues too short to cover the CDR3 end, so that end is filled in from the germline J gene. The chain links TRBV18 to TRBJ2-2, with a possible D match to TRBD2 (5 bases). Germline CDR1 KGHSH, CDR2 LQKENI. Trimming removed 3 bases from V and 6 bases from J, with 14 bases in between. The CDR3 sequence is 15 residues long. The CDR3: CASSPPDSPPGELFF. CDR3 DNA, as far as it was read: TGTGCCAGCTCACCTCCGGACTCCCCACCCGGGGAG.

About this clone: The CDR3 goes on 3 residues after the read ends, and that part is filled in from the germline J gene. The rearrangement joins TRBV28 to TRBJ1-1; no firm D call. Trimming took off 4 bases at V and 0 bases at J, with 9 bases between the two ends. Germline V gene lookup returns CDR1 MDHEN and CDR2 SYDVKM. The CDR3 spans 14 residues. CDR3 sequence: CASSSTQVNTEAFF. Partial CDR3 DNA: TGTGCCAGCAGTTCCACTCAAGTGAACACTGAA.

To note about this clone: From the germline J gene comes the end of the CDR3, since the read stops 3 residues before it. V usage is TRBV7-2 and J usage is TRBJ2-1; possible D gene TRBD1, 5 bases. Per the germline V gene, CDR1 is SGHTA and CDR2 is FQGNSA. The CDR3 extends over 13 amino acids. Trimming took off 2 bases at V and 8 bases at J, with 10 bases between the two ends. Incomplete CDR3 DNA: TGTGCCAGCAGCTTAAGGGGCGAAGATGAG. Protein sequence: CASSLRGEDE. The CDR3, in full, reads CASSLRGEDEQFF.

A note on this clone: The read terminates 3 residues before the CDR3 end, so the remaining end is supplied by the germline J gene. V gene TRBV2 combines with J gene TRBJ2-2; no reliable D call. V lost 2 bases and J lost 2, with 9 bases in between. Germline loops: CDR1 SNHLY, CDR2 FYNNEI. The CDR3 covers 15 residues. CDR3: CASSEILTNTGELFF. The CDR3 bases that were read are TGTGCCAGCAGTGAAATACTGACAAACACCGGGGAG.

Comment on this clone: The read ends 3 residues before the CDR3 terminus; that terminus is restored from the germline J gene. This chain connects TRBV7-3 to TRBJ2-2; unclear D gene. The CDR3 is 14 residues long. Germline assignment: CDR1 SGHTA and CDR2 FQGTGA. Trimming stripped 7 bases from V and 0 bases from J, with 9 bases between. CDR3 sequence: CASNANPNTGELFF. CDR3 DNA, as far as it was read: TGTGCCAGCAATGCTAACCCGAACACCGGGGAG.

As concerns this clone: The DNA ends 3 residues before the CDR3 does, and the rest of the CDR3 is filled in from the germline J gene. The chain has TRBV20-1 and TRBJ2-1; 10 nucleotides match TRBD1. The V gene end was trimmed by 6 bases and the J gene end by 1 base; junction bases not matched to a gene: 3. The germline CDR1 and CDR2 sequences are DFQATT and SNEGSKA (reference sequence). The CDR3 is made up of 14 amino acids. CDR3 sequence reads: CSAGTGDSYNEQFF. The DNA read from the CDR3 is TGCAGTGCGGGGACAGGGGATTCCTACAATGAG.

Turning to this clone: The CDR3 extends 3 residues past the end of the read, so its final part is completed from the germline J gene. The chain has TRBV19 and TRBJ2-3, with TRBD1 as a possible D gene (6 bases). The germline CDR1 and CDR2 sequences are LNHDA and SQIVND (reference sequence). V lost 0 bases to trimming and J lost 6 bases, with 7 bases between them. The CDR3 is made up of 13 amino acids. CDR3 sequence reads: CASSIDRGDTQYF. The DNA read from the CDR3 is TGTGCCAGTAGTATAGATAGGGGGGATACG.

As for this clone: The CDR3 end lies 3 residues beyond the end of the read and is filled in from the germline J gene. The chain carries TRBV2 and TRBJ1-5, with a weak D call TRBD1 (6 bases). This CDR3 comprises 14 residues. Trimming took 3 bases from V and 3 from J, leaving 9 bases between them. Germline lookup yields CDR1 SNHLY and CDR2 FYNNEI. This CDR3 is CASSEDRYNQPQHF. The CDR3 bases that were read are TGTGCCAGCAGTGAGGACAGATACAATCAGCCC.

Comments on this clone: The read comes to an end 3 residues before the CDR3 does, leaving the germline J gene to fill in the end. The chain combines TRBV3-1 (or the pseudogene TRBV3-2) with TRBJ1-2, with a weak D call TRBD1 (5 bases). Germline assignment: CDR1 LGHDT and CDR2 YNNKEL (reference sequence). Trimming pared 6 bases from V and 2 bases from J, leaving 16 bases between. The CDR3 is made up of 15 amino acids. CDR3 DNA, as far as it was read: TGTGCCAGCAGTCATCTCCAGGGAGGGAACTATGGC. Translation gives CASSHLQGGNYG. The full CDR3 protein reads CASSHLQGGNYGYTF.

About this clone itself: From the germline J gene comes the end of the CDR3, since the read stops 3 residues before it. V gene TRBV20-1 combines with J gene TRBJ2-7; D is unresolved. Germline-derived CDR1 and CDR2 are DFQATT and SNEGSKA (reference sequence). The CDR3 has 12 amino acids. Trimming cost V 1 base and J 3 bases, with 7 bases left between them. This CDR3 is CSARGQIYEQYF. The part of the CDR3 DNA that was read is TGCAGTGCTAGAGGGCAGATCTACGAG.

Points on this clone: Coverage ceases 3 residues before the CDR3 finishes, and the germline J gene fills in the end. This rearrangement joins TRBV20-1 to TRBJ2-7; possibly TRBD2 for D (5 bases). This CDR3 has 13 residues. Germline assignment: CDR1 DFQATT and CDR2 SNEGSKA (reference sequence). Trimming removed 2 bases at V and 5 bases at J, with 13 bases between. This chain's CDR3 is CSARPSGRNEQYF. The sequenced part of the CDR3 DNA is TGCAGTGCTAGACCAAGCGGTAGGAACGAG.

As concerns this clone: The missing CDR3 end, 3 residues past where the read stops, is filled in from the germline J gene. The J gene is TRBJ1-5, the V gene TRBV20-1; TRBD1 aligns across 10 bases. The germline gives CDR1 DFQATT, CDR2 SNEGSKA (reference sequence). V was pared by 5 bases and J by 2 bases, with 3 bases of the junction left unmatched. The CDR3 covers 14 residues. The CDR3 sequence is CSARQGAGNQPQHF. Incomplete CDR3 DNA: TGCAGTGCTCGACAGGGGGCCGGCAATCAGCCC.

On this clone itself: The read halts 3 residues ahead of the CDR3 end, with the missing end drawn from the germline J gene. The chain links TRBV7-8 to TRBJ1-1; possible D gene TRBD1, 6 bases. CDR1 SGHVS and CDR2 FQNEAQ come from the germline V gene. The CDR3 totals 15 residues. The V end was cut by 5 bases, the J end by 0 bases, with 13 bases between. The part of the CDR3 DNA that was read is TGTGCCAGCAGCCCTCGGGGGGGGCTGAACACTGAA. Translated, it gives CASSPRGGLNTE. The complete CDR3 protein is CASSPRGGLNTEAFF.

Turning to this clone: The read halts 3 residues ahead of the CDR3 end, with the missing end drawn from the germline J gene. This sequence joins TRBV4-1 and TRBJ2-7; D gene ambiguous. The V and J ends lost 1 base and 4 bases respectively, with 11 bases between them. This CDR3 region has 14 residues. Germline assignment: CDR1 MGHRA and CDR2 YSYEKL. The CDR3 bases that were read are TGCGCCAGCAGCCAAGTGGGCAGTCGTTACGAG. It encodes CASSQVGSRYE. The full CDR3 sequence reads CASSQVGSRYEQYF.

As concerns this clone: The sequence runs out 3 residues before the end of the CDR3; the remainder is reconstructed from the germline J gene. The chain employs TRBV19 and TRBJ2-7, with TRBD2 matching 9 bases. CDR1 is LNHDA and CDR2 is SQIVND in the germline V gene (reference sequence). The CDR3 spans 14 residues. Germline trimming cut 8 bases from V and 0 bases from J; bases unmatched to any gene: 5. The CDR3 loop is CASAASGNSYEQYF. The CDR3 DNA, read in part, is TGTGCCAGTGCCGCTAGCGGGAACTCCTACGAG.

The DNA read from the CDR3 is TGCAGCGACGACAGGGGTGGCTATGGC. Translation gives CSDDRGGYG. The entire CDR3 is CSDDRGGYGYTF. This chain links TRBV29-1 with TRBJ1-2; 8 bases agree with TRBD1. The sequenced fragment ends 3 residues before the CDR3 boundary, so the rest is inferred from the germline J gene. V shed 7 bases, J shed 4 bases, and the junction held 5 bases outside the gene matches. CDR3 size: 12 residues. Looked up from germline, CDR1 is SQVTM and CDR2 is ANQGSEA.

About this clone: The missing CDR3 end, 3 residues past where the read stops, is filled in from the germline J gene. This chain joins TRBV12-5 and TRBJ2-1, with 12 bases lining up with TRBD2. Germline V gives CDR1 LGHNT, CDR2 FRNRAP. The ends lost 4 bases at V and 5 bases at J; junction bases unmatched: 15. This CDR3 region has 19 residues. The covered CDR3 bases are TGTGCTAGTGGTTCCATACCTAGCGGGAGGGGATTGAGTGACAATGAG. Residues: CASGSIPSGRGLSDNE. The CDR3 reads in full as CASGSIPSGRGLSDNEQFF.

A note on this clone: The CDR3 is cut off 3 residues early in the read; its end comes from the germline J gene. The V gene is TRBV7-3, the J gene TRBJ2-7; tentative D call: TRBD2 (5 bases). The length of the CDR3 is 12 residues. Between the trimmed V and J ends, which lost 1 base and 6 bases, there was a span of 7 bases. CDR1 is SGHTA, CDR2 FQGTGA, per germline. The sequenced CDR3 bases are TGTGCCAGCAGCTTAAATCGGGGCGAG. This codes for CASSLNRGE. The complete CDR3 sequence is CASSLNRGEQYF. Full variable domain (remainder filled in from reference TRBV7-3 and TRBJ2-7): GAGVSQTPSNKVTEKGKYVELRCDPISGHTALYWYRQSLGQGPEFLIYFQGTGAADDSGLPNDRFFAVRPEGSVSTLKIQRTERGDSAVYLCASSLNRGEQYFGPGTRLTVT.

Remarks on this clone: The CDR3 extends 3 residues past the end of the read, so its final part is completed from the germline J gene. The V and J genes are TRBV5-6 and TRBJ2-4; 13 positions agree with TRBD2. V shed 4 bases, J shed 8 bases, and the junction held 6 bases outside the gene matches. CDR3 length: 15 amino acids. Germline CDR1 SGHDT, CDR2 YYEEEE. CDR3 region: CASSKLAGGTYIQYF. Incomplete CDR3 DNA: TGTGCCAGCAGCAAACTAGCGGGGGGGACGTACATT.

With respect to this clone: The read terminates 3 residues ahead of where the CDR3 ends, so the germline J gene completes it. The V gene is TRBV19, the J gene TRBJ1-5, with unresolved D. The CDR3 is 14 amino acids. V shed 9 bases and J shed 3 bases, with 15 bases lying between them. CDR1 LNHDA and CDR2 SQIVND come from the germline V gene (reference sequence). CDR3 residues: CASSEGPNNQPQHF. The CDR3 bases that were read are TGTGCCAGCTCCGAAGGGCCCAACAATCAGCCC. Supplemented by reference TRBV19 and TRBJ1-5, the full variable domain reads DGGITQSPKYLFRKEGQNVTLSCEQNLNHDAMYWYRQDPGQGLRLIYYSQIVNDFQKGDIAEGYSVSREKKESFPLTVTSAQKNPTAFYLCASSEGPNNQPQHFGDGTRLSIL.

For this clone: The CDR3 end lies 3 residues beyond the end of the read and is filled in from the germline J gene. The V call is TRBV7-6, the J call TRBJ2-2; no firm D call. The CDR3 has 13 amino acids. From germline, CDR1 is SGHVS and CDR2 FNYEAQ. Trimming left V 5 bases short and J 6 bases short, with 10 bases between. The CDR3 here is CASSLRQAGELFF. The CDR3 DNA, read in part, is TGTGCCAGCAGCCTAAGGCAGGCCGGGGAG.

Regarding this clone: The missing CDR3 end, 3 residues past where the read stops, is filled in from the germline J gene. The chain uses TRBV5-6 and TRBJ2-1, with 9 bases fitting TRBD1. CDR1 and CDR2 from the germline V gene are SGHDT and YYEEEE. CDR3 length: 15 residues. V lost 4 bases and J lost 3; bases outside the gene matches: 5. The CDR3 DNA, read in part, is TGTGCCAGCAGCCCAACGGGACAGGGCTACAATGAG. Translation gives CASSPTGQGYNE. The whole CDR3 protein reads CASSPTGQGYNEQFF.